This T cell receptor beta chain was identified during a study of blood T cell repertoires in COVID-19. Germline loops: CDR1 SGHNT, CDR2 YYREEE (reference sequence). J was trimmed by 6 bases and V by 3 bases; bases with no gene match: 9. The CDR3 extends over 15 amino acids. Only in-frame clones appear in the TCRdb table, and some are missing; sequencing was by immunoSEQ multiplex PCR. Altogether roughly 190,000 clones are present, nearly 90% being singletons, with the ten largest covering 20% to 25%. Sequencing used peripheral blood. The source is a man between 60 and 75 years old with active or convalescent COVID-19. The rearrangement uses TRBV5-4 and TRBJ2-1, with TRBD1 identical over 7 bases. The CDR3 bases are TGTGCCAGCAGCTCCATATCGAACAGGGGCAATGAGCAGTTCTTC. Its protein is CASSSISNRGNEQFF.